The 24 T cell receptor beta chains below come from one sample, sequenced in a study of T cells after posttransplantation cyclophosphamide. Cyclophosphamide on days +3 and +4 followed busulfan-fludarabine conditioning and a marrow graft. This table comes from immunoSEQ multiplex PCR, and its TCRdb copy is limited to in-frame clones, with some not included. Here the sample spans 12,000 or so clones, around 2.1% being singletons. The sequences come from PBMCs, collected after allogeneic stem cell transplant with posttransplant cyclophosphamide. Receptor source: a young adult male patient who received an allogeneic stem cell transplant from a related donor, was CMV-positive, and had no GVHD. The T cells may come from the graft donor.

This clone was counted only a few times. The chain combines TRBV5-8 with TRBJ1-3; TRBD1 matches at 7 bases. Germline lookup yields CDR1 SGHTS and CDR2 YDEGEE. The CDR3 is 17 residues long. V trimming: 1 base; J trimming: 0 bases; junction bases outside the gene matches: 7. The CDR3 protein is CASSLNRGQSSGNTIYF. The DNA for the CDR3 is TGTGCCAGCAGCTTGAACAGGGGCCAGTCCTCTGGAAACACCATATATTTT.

V usage is TRBV5-1 and J usage is TRBJ1-1; TRBD1 aligns across 11 bases. Per germline, CDR1 SGHRS and CDR2 YFSETQ. The CDR3 loop spans 15 amino acids. V gave up 0 bases and J gave up 5 bases; unmatched junction bases: 3. As DNA, the CDR3 is TGCGCCAGCAGCTTGGTCGGACAGGGGGCGACTGAAGCTTTCTTT. This encodes CASSLVGQGATEAFF.

This clone showed up just a few times. Sequence at one end of the junction differs from germline and may be a read error. V usage is TRBV5-1 and J usage is TRBJ2-1; 12 positions match TRBD2. Germline CDR1 SGHRS, CDR2 YFSETQ. This CDR3 is built from 15 residues. CDR3 nucleotides: TGCGCCAGCAGCCCGAGGACTAGCGGGATGATGGAGCGGTTCTTC. Translation gives CASSPRTSGMMERFF. The full variable domain, its missing parts supplied by reference TRBV5-1 and TRBJ2-1, is KAGVTQTPRYLIKTRGQQVTLSCSPISGHRSVSWYQQTPGQGLQFLFEYFSETQRNKGNFPGRFSGRQFSNSRSEMNVSTLELGDSALYLCASSPRTSGMMERFFGPGTRLTVL.

This clone showed up just a few times. The rearrangement uses TRBV19 and TRBJ2-7; 11 bases are shared with TRBD1. The V and J ends lost 4 bases and 6 bases, in that order; junction bases with no gene match: 11. The CDR3 covers 16 residues. CDR1 and CDR2 from the germline V gene are LNHDA and SQIVND (reference sequence). The CDR3 here is CASSNPPGQGAFEQYF. CDR3 nucleotides: TGTGCCAGTAGTAACCCCCCAGGACAGGGGGCTTTCGAGCAGTACTTC.

This clone showed up just a few times. The V call is TRBV18, the J call TRBJ2-4, with 11 bases that match TRBD2. Trimming took 6 bases from V and 2 from J; bases not matched to a gene: 6. This CDR3 contains 16 residues. Germline-derived CDR1 and CDR2 are KGHSH and LQKENI. As DNA, the CDR3 is TGTGCCAGCTCTCCTACTAGCGGGAGTACCAAAAACATTCAGTACTTC. Translating gives CASSPTSGSTKNIQYF. The full variable domain, in which reference TRBV18 and TRBJ2-4 provide the parts outside the CDR3, is NAGVMQNPRHLVRRRGQEARLRCSPMKGHSHVYWYRQLPEEGLKFMVYLQKENIIDESGMPKERFSAEFPKEGPSILRIQQVVRGDSAAYFCASSPTSGSTKNIQYFGAGTRLSVL.

This clone was seen a few times. The V call is TRBV14, the J call TRBJ1-6; D might be TRBD1 (5 bases). Trimming removed 1 base from V and 11 bases from J, with 9 bases in between. This CDR3 has 13 amino acids. Germline CDR1 reads SGHDN; CDR2 reads FVKESK. The CDR3 spells CASSQAWGAPLHF. The CDR3 region has the DNA TGTGCCAGCAGCCAAGCTTGGGGGGCACCCCTCCACTTT.

This clone turned up a few times. The genes are TRBV5-6 and TRBJ2-7; 12 nucleotides agree with TRBD1. The germline V gene encodes CDR1 SGHDT and CDR2 YYEEEE. The CDR3 sequence is 14 residues long. V dropped 5 bases and J dropped 5; count of bases not matched to a gene: 5. This chain's CDR3 is CASSWDRGPHEQYF. The CDR3, as DNA: TGTGCCAGCAGTTGGGACAGGGGGCCCCACGAGCAGTACTTC.

This clone was recorded a few times. The chain joins TRBV11-2 to TRBJ2-3; 7 bases align to TRBD2. CDR1 is SGHAT, CDR2 FQNNGV, per germline. CDR3 length equals 16 residues. V lost 5 bases, J lost 5 bases, and 13 bases stayed unmatched. CDR3 amino acids: CASSPLTSPVGDTQYF. DNA for the CDR3: TGTGCCAGCAGCCCCCTGACTAGCCCCGTGGGAGATACGCAGTATTTT.

For the CDR3, the DNA is TGTGCCAGCAGCCCGACAGGGGGCAATCAGCCCCAGCATTTT. Its protein is CASSPTGGNQPQHF. V and J are TRBV7-9 and TRBJ1-5, with 8 bases fitting TRBD1. The germline CDR1 and CDR2 sequences are SEHNR and FQNEAQ (reference sequence). The CDR3 extends over 14 amino acids. J gave up 2 bases and V 5 bases, and 2 bases lay outside the gene matches.

This clone was observed a few times. The chain employs TRBV5-1 and TRBJ2-5, with 10 bases lining up with TRBD2. Germline V gene sequence: CDR1 SGHRS, CDR2 YFSETQ. The length of the CDR3 is 14 residues. With 2 bases clipped from V and 3 bases from J, the junction kept 1 base outside the gene matches. CDR3: CASSFGLAEETQYF. The CDR3 DNA is TGCGCCAGCAGCTTCGGACTAGCGGAAGAGACCCAGTACTTC.

This clone was detected only a few times. The gene calls are TRBV5-1 and TRBJ2-3, with TRBD2 matching 14 bases. CDR1 and CDR2 from the germline V gene are SGHRS and YFSETQ. Trimming cost V 2 bases and J 1 base; bases outside gene matches: 3. The CDR3 consists of 17 residues. The CDR3 nucleotides are TGCGCCAGCAGCTTTTCGACTAGCGGGGGGGGCACAGATACGCAGTATTTT. Protein sequence: CASSFSTSGGGTDTQYF.

This clone turned up a few times. The chain recombines TRBV20-1 with TRBJ2-3, with D hard to call. The V gene lost 6 bases and the J gene lost 3 bases, with 7 bases spanning the gap. The CDR3 extends over 11 amino acids. Germline V gene lookup returns CDR1 DFQATT and CDR2 SNEGSKA (reference sequence). The CDR3 spells CSARWTDTQYF. DNA of the CDR3: TGCAGTGCCCGGTGGACAGATACGCAGTATTTT.

In its sample, this clone was seen a few times. This chain joins TRBV7-2 and TRBJ1-2; TRBD1 is a possible D gene (6 bases). Germline assignment: CDR1 SGHTA and CDR2 FQGNSA. V dropped 5 bases and J dropped 3 bases, with 13 bases sitting between them. CDR3 length: 14 amino acids. The CDR3 bases are TGTGCCAGCAGCCCTAGATGGACAGACTATGGCTACACCTTC. This gives the protein CASSPRWTDYGYTF.

The J gene is TRBJ1-5, the V gene TRBV28; weak D call: TRBD1 (6 bases). CDR3 size: 14 residues. V dropped 5 bases and J dropped 4 bases, with 12 bases sitting between them. Germline V CDR1 and CDR2: MDHEN, SYDVKM. The CDR3 is CASSIQGGNQPQHF. CDR3 nucleotide sequence: TGTGCCAGCAGTATACAGGGTGGGAATCAGCCCCAGCATTTT.

This clone was recorded a few times. V gene TRBV5-6 combines with J gene TRBJ2-2, with a weak D call TRBD1 (5 bases). Germline V gene sequence: CDR1 SGHDT, CDR2 YYEEEE. The V end was cut by 5 bases, the J end by 2 bases, with 10 bases between. This CDR3 comprises 14 residues. This CDR3 reads CASSSTVNTGELFF. The CDR3 DNA follows: TGTGCCAGCAGTTCGACAGTTAACACCGGGGAGCTGTTTTTT.

This clone was seen only a few times. Other DNA variants within this sample encode the same CDR3. This rearrangement joins TRBV27 to TRBJ1-1, with TRBD1 as a possible D gene (5 bases). V lost 6 bases, J lost 5 bases, and 16 bases lay in between. This CDR3 has 14 amino acids. The V gene's germline CDR1 is MNHEY and CDR2 SMNVEV (reference sequence). The CDR3, as DNA: TGTGCCAGCAGCTACGGGGGATTAGGTACTGAAGCTTTCTTT. Translated, it gives CASSYGGLGTEAFF.

This chain links TRBV5-1 with TRBJ2-7; possible D gene TRBD2, 5 bases. The CDR3 is 17 residues long. V lost 0 bases to trimming and J lost 2 bases, with 18 bases between them. CDR1 SGHRS and CDR2 YFSETQ come from the germline V gene. The CDR3 loop reads CASSLAATGRETYEQYF. CDR3 DNA: TGCGCCAGCAGCTTGGCCGCCACCGGACGGGAAACCTACGAGCAGTACTTC.

This clone is categorized as medium-sized (0.01 to 0.1%). The chain joins TRBV7-9 to TRBJ2-7; D is undetermined. Trimming took off 3 bases at V and 7 bases at J, with 13 bases between the two ends. Germline-derived CDR1 and CDR2 are SEHNR and FQNEAQ (reference sequence). The CDR3 runs to 13 residues. CDR3 amino acids: CASSFSTHGEQYF. For the CDR3, the DNA is TGTGCCAGCAGCTTCTCAACTCACGGGGAGCAGTACTTC. The entire variable domain, with the rest obtained from reference TRBV7-9 and TRBJ2-7, is as follows: DTGVSQNPRHKITKRGQNVTFRCDPISEHNRLYWYRQTLGQGPEFLTYFQNEAQLEKSRLLSDRFSAERPKGSFSTLEIQRTEQGDSAMYLCASSFSTHGEQYFGPGTRLTVT.

This chain uses TRBV5-6 with TRBJ1-1; unclear D gene. CDR3 length equals 13 residues. Germline CDR1 and CDR2: SGHDT and YYEEEE. The V gene lost 0 bases and the J gene lost 6 bases, with 9 bases spanning the gap. CDR3 in amino acids: CASSLVMAAEAFF. CDR3 DNA: TGTGCCAGCAGCTTGGTCATGGCGGCTGAAGCTTTCTTT.

By frequency in the sample, this clone is medium-sized. The chain joins TRBV19 to TRBJ2-1; D might be TRBD2 (7 bases). This CDR3 spans 15 amino acids. The V end lost 8 bases, the J end lost 5 bases, and 19 bases lay between the germline ends. The germline gives CDR1 LNHDA, CDR2 SQIVND (reference sequence). This CDR3 reads CASQGYWEGNNEQFF. The CDR3 DNA is TGTGCCAGTCAGGGGTATTGGGAGGGAAACAATGAGCAGTTCTTC.

This clone was observed a few times. The chain joins TRBV7-8 to TRBJ1-4; D might be TRBD1 (5 bases). Trimming took off 5 bases at V and 7 bases at J, with 17 bases between the two ends. The CDR3 is 15 amino acids. The germline CDR1 and CDR2 sequences are SGHVS and FQNEAQ. The CDR3 DNA is TGTGCCAGCAGCCACGGAGGGAGGGACCTTGAAAAACTGTTTTTT. It translates to CASSHGGRDLEKLFF. The whole variable domain, remainder taken from reference TRBV7-8 and TRBJ1-4, is GAGVSQSPRYKVAKRGQDVALRCDPISGHVSLFWYQQALGQGPEFLTYFQNEAQLDKSGLPSDRFFAERPEGSVSTLKIQRTQQEDSAVYLCASSHGGRDLEKLFFGSGTQLSVL.

The gene calls are TRBV7-3 and TRBJ2-2, with TRBD1 identical over 9 bases. This CDR3 region has 17 residues. Germline-derived CDR1 and CDR2 are SGHTA and FQGTGA. Losses at the gene ends were 2 bases for V and 4 bases for J; bases not matched to a gene: 8. In DNA, the CDR3 is TGTGCCAGCAGCTTATTGGGACAGGGCACCAGCACCGGGGAGCTGTTTTTT. This codes for CASSLLGQGTSTGELFF.

This chain uses TRBV4-3 with TRBJ2-3; D is unclear. CDR3 size: 15 residues. V lost 2 bases, J lost 4 bases, and 13 bases lay in between. Germline assignment: CDR1 LGHNA and CDR2 YSLEER. CDR3 nucleotide sequence: TGCGCCAGCAGCCAATCGCAGGCTCTTGCAGATACGCAGTATTTT. Amino acid sequence: CASSQSQALADTQYF.

This chain links TRBV28 with TRBJ2-5; possibly TRBD1 for D (6 bases). Germline V gene data show CDR1 as MDHEN and CDR2 as SYDVKM. V lost 6 bases, J lost 3 bases, and 17 bases lay in between. The CDR3 contains 15 residues. Here the CDR3 reads CASRMIGQTKETQYF. CDR3 nucleotides: TGTGCCAGCAGGATGATTGGACAGACCAAAGAGACCCAGTACTTC.